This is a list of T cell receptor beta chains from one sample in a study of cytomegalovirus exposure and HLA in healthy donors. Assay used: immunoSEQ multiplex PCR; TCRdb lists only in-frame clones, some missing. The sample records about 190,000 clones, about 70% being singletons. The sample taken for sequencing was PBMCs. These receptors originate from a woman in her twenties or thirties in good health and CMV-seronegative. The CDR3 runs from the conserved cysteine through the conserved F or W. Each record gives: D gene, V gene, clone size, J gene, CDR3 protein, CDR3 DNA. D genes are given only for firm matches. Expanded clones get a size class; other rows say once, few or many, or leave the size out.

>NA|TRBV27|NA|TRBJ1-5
CASSLQGINQPQHF
TGTGCCAGCAGTTTACAGGGAATCAATCAGCCCCAGCATTTT
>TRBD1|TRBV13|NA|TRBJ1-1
CASSTRQGGNTEAFF
TGTGCCAGCAGCACAAGACAGGGTGGAAACACTGAAGCTTTCTTT
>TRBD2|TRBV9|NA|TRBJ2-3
CASSVGGGVSDTQYF
TGTGCCAGCAGCGTTGGCGGGGGGGTGTCGGATACGCAGTATTTT
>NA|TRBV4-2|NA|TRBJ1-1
CASSLRGDRAFF
TGTGCCAGCAGCTTGCGCGGGGATCGGGCTTTCTTT
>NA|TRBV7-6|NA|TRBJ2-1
CASSLYVDNEQFF
TGTGCCAGCAGCTTATACGTAGACAATGAGCAGTTCTTC
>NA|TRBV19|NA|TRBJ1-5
CASVRTGGCGNQPQHF
TGTGCCAGTGTCCGAACAGGCGGTTGCGGCAATCAGCCCCAGCATTTT
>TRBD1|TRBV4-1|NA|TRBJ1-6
CASSPWTGWSNSPLHF
TGCGCCAGCAGTCCTTGGACAGGGTGGTCTAATTCACCCCTCCACTTT
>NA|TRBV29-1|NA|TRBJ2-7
CSVEGGAEYEQYF
TGCAGCGTTGAAGGGGGAGCGGAATACGAGCAGTACTTC
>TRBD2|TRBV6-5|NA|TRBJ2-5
CASSFSGGARETQYF
TGTGCCAGCAGTTTCAGCGGGGGGGCTCGGGAGACCCAGTACTTC
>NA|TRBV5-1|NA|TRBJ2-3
CASSPIWGGQDTQYF
TGCGCCAGCAGCCCTATCTGGGGGGGCCAAGATACGCAGTATTTT
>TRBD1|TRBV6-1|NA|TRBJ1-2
CASTQTQTGVGGYTF
TGTGCCAGCACTCAAACTCAGACAGGGGTAGGCGGCTACACCTTC
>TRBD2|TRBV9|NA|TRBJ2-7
CASSPSGRASNEQYF
TGTGCCAGCAGCCCGAGCGGGAGGGCCAGCAACGAGCAGTACTTC
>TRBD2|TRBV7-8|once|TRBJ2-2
CASSLREGVYTGELFF
TGTGCCAGCAGCTTACGGGAGGGGGTGTACACCGGGGAGCTGTTTTTT
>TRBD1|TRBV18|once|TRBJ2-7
CASSPEGQFHEQYF
TGTGCCAGCTCACCAGAGGGACAGTTCCACGAGCAGTACTTC